The next 14 T cell receptor beta chains were all read from a single sample in a study of identical twins. TCRdb fed the 5' RACE reads into MiXCR, producing one record per CDR3 protein. Seen here are about 500,000 distinct CDR3 sequences, approximately 14% observed once, and the top ten hold about 0.94%. These data are also associated with another study on yellow fever vaccine responses in identical twins.

The specimen was CD4+ T cells sorted from blood. The receptors were sampled from a woman between 18 and 29 years old in good health.

This clonotype was detected only a few times. The chain carries TRBV5-1 and TRBJ2-5, with 11 bases matching TRBD2. J gave up 4 bases and V 4 bases, and 3 bases lay outside the gene matches. The CDR3 runs 14 residues. The germline CDR1 and CDR2 sequences are SGHRS and YFSETQ. The CDR3 bases are TGCGCCAGCAGCAGTACTAGCGGGAGAGAGACCCAGTACTTC. Its translation is CASSSTSGRETQYF.

This rearrangement joins TRBV19 to TRBJ1-1; 8 bases match TRBD1. Unmatched junction bases numbered 5, after V lost 5 bases and J lost 0 bases. Germline V gene data show CDR1 as LNHDA and CDR2 as SQIVND (reference sequence). CDR3 size: 15 residues. CDR3 protein: CASSVRTGLNTEAFF. CDR3 bases: TGTGCCAGTAGTGTACGGACAGGGCTGAACACTGAAGCTTTCTTT.

The chain joins TRBV7-3 to TRBJ2-5; the D is unclear. V lost 1 base, J lost 2 bases, and 5 bases lay in between. CDR3 size: 13 residues. From germline, CDR1 is SGHTA and CDR2 FQGTGA. CDR3 loop: CASSLKRQETQYF. DNA of the CDR3: TGTGCCAGCAGCTTAAAACGGCAAGAGACCCAGTACTTC.

This chain links TRBV5-5 with TRBJ2-2, with D possibly TRBD1 on 5 matching bases. The V and J ends lost 0 bases and 0 bases respectively, with 9 bases between them. The CDR3 has 16 residues. Germline CDR1 SGHKS, CDR2 YYEKEE (reference sequence). CDR3 amino acids: CASSLVGATNTGELFF. The DNA of the CDR3 is TGTGCCAGCAGCTTGGTTGGGGCCACGAACACCGGGGAGCTGTTTTTT.

This rearrangement joins TRBV20-1 to TRBJ2-3; TRBD2 aligns across 7 bases. The germline CDR1 and CDR2 sequences are DFQATT and SNEGSKA (reference sequence). The V gene end was trimmed by 3 bases and the J gene end by 0 bases; junction bases not matched to a gene: 9. The CDR3 consists of 16 residues. CDR3 loop: CSASFSSGPSTDTQYF. The DNA of the CDR3 is TGCAGTGCTAGTTTCTCTAGCGGACCTAGCACAGATACGCAGTATTTT.

The J gene is TRBJ2-7, the V gene TRBV28; D is uncertain. From germline, CDR1 is MDHEN and CDR2 SYDVKM. The germline V and J ends were trimmed by 5 bases and 7 bases, with 12 bases remaining between them. The CDR3 has 12 residues. The CDR3 bases are TGTGCCAGCAGTCCCCTAATTAGAGAGCAGTACTTC. This encodes CASSPLIREQYF.

This chain uses TRBV28 with TRBJ1-2, with no clear D. This CDR3 spans 15 amino acids. Germline loops: CDR1 MDHEN, CDR2 SYDVKM. The V end lost 1 base, the J end lost 8 bases, and 17 bases lay between the germline ends. CDR3 bases: TGTGCCAGCAGTTTATTGAAAGCTGTCCCTAGGGGCTACACCTTC. Amino acid sequence: CASSLLKAVPRGYTF.

V usage is TRBV7-2 and J usage is TRBJ2-7; weak D call: TRBD2 (5 bases). Germline CDR1 is SGHTA and CDR2 is FQGNSA. The CDR3 has 14 residues. V lost 4 bases to trimming and J lost 1 base, with 11 bases between them. The CDR3, as DNA: TGTGCCAGCAGCTCTCGTCCGGGGTCCTACGAGCAGTACTTC. Translation: CASSSRPGSYEQYF.

The chain has TRBV20-1 and TRBJ2-3, with D possibly matching TRBD2 (6 bases). The CDR3 consists of 18 residues. Germline CDR1 is DFQATT and CDR2 is SNEGSKA (reference sequence). Trimming took 1 base from V and 0 from J, leaving 20 bases between them. The CDR3 protein is CSARVLREKWTSTDTQYF. CDR3 DNA: TGCAGTGCTAGAGTTCTCCGGGAGAAGTGGACTAGCACAGATACGCAGTATTTT.

The rearrangement links TRBV6-5 to TRBJ2-7; 8 positions agree with TRBD1. The CDR3 has 16 amino acids. V trimming: 2 bases; J trimming: 7 bases; junction bases outside the gene matches: 13. CDR1 MNHEY and CDR2 SVGAGI come from the germline V gene. The CDR3 DNA is TGTGCCAGCAGTTACAGGAGACAGGGGTCTGTCGGGGAGCAGTACTTC. Translation: CASSYRRQGSVGEQYF.

This chain links TRBV25-1 with TRBJ2-3, with 11 positions matching TRBD1. The length of the CDR3 is 16 residues. Trimming at V came to 6 bases and at J to 4 bases, leaving 9 bases not matched to a gene. CDR1 and CDR2 from the germline V gene are MGHDK and SYGVNS. The CDR3 reads CASRHVGQGEADTQYF. As DNA, the CDR3 is TGTGCCAGCAGGCACGTGGGACAGGGGGAGGCAGATACGCAGTATTTT. Looking up the rest from reference TRBV25-1 and TRBJ2-3 gives the full variable domain: EADIYQTPRYLVIGTGKKITLECSQTMGHDKMYWYQQDPGMELHLIHYSYGVNSTEKGDLSSESTVSRIRTEHFPLTLESARPSHTSQYLCASRHVGQGEADTQYFGPGTRLTVL.

The chain carries TRBV7-2 and TRBJ2-7; 10 bases agree with TRBD2. The CDR3 spans 14 residues. The V gene's germline CDR1 is SGHTA and CDR2 FQGNSA. Trimming cost V 4 bases and J 3 bases; bases outside gene matches: 3. CDR3 DNA: TGTGCCAGCAGCTCTTGGACTAGCGGCTACGAGCAGTACTTC. This translates into CASSSWTSGYEQYF.

The chain is built from TRBV15 and TRBJ2-1; perhaps TRBD2 as D (5 bases). The germline V gene has CDR1 LNHNV and CDR2 YYDKDF (reference sequence). Trimming removed 5 bases at V and 1 base at J, with 12 bases between. The CDR3 is 15 residues long. The CDR3 DNA follows: TGTGCCACCAGCCCCGACTACTCGTCCTACAATGAGCAGTTCTTC. This sequence encodes CATSPDYSSYNEQFF. Filled out from reference TRBV15 and TRBJ2-1, the complete variable domain reads DAMVIQNPRYQVTQFGKPVTLSCSQTLNHNVMYWYQQKSSQAPKLLFHYYDKDFNNEADTPDNFQSRRPNTSFCFLDIRSPGLGDTAMYLCATSPDYSSYNEQFFGPGTRLTVL.

This rearrangement joins TRBV5-1 to TRBJ1-2, with D uncertain. The V end lost 4 bases, the J end lost 2 bases, and 9 bases lay between the germline ends. Germline CDR1 is SGHRS and CDR2 is YFSETQ. The CDR3 extends over 13 amino acids. The CDR3 sequence: CASSATENYGYTF. In DNA, the CDR3 is TGCGCCAGCAGCGCGACGGAAAACTATGGCTACACCTTC.